These T cell receptor beta chains were read from a single sample in a study of cytomegalovirus exposure and HLA in healthy donors. Repertoires were generated with immunoSEQ multiplex PCR, while TCRdb's copy carries only in-frame clones and drops some. There are 82,000 or so clones in the sample; approximately 95% occur only once, and around 0.69% lies in the top ten. Sequencing used PBMCs. All receptors come from a woman between 18 and 30 years old in good health and CMV-seronegative. The CDR3 runs from the conserved cysteine through the conserved F or W. A D gene is named only where the DNA matches it firmly. Where a row states a size, it is once, few, many or the class of an expanded clone; other rows omit it.

d_call	clone_size	v_call	j_call	cdr3_nt	cdr3_aa
-	once	TRBV25-1	TRBJ2-7	TGTGCCAGCAGTGGAACAGGATTCTCCTACGAGCAGTACTTC	CASSGTGFSYEQYF
-	-	TRBV7-9	TRBJ2-5	TGTGCCAGCAGCTTTGGAGGGGAGACCCAGTACTTC	CASSFGGETQYF
TRBD1	-	TRBV30	TRBJ2-7	TGTGCCTGGAGTGCAGGGGGCGGCCACGAGCAGTACTTC	CAWSAGGGHEQYF
-	-	TRBV30	TRBJ1-1	TGTGCCTGGATCAGGGTCAACACTGAAGCTTTCTTT	CAWIRVNTEAFF
-	-	TRBV6-5	TRBJ1-5	TGTGCCAGCAGTTACAGGGGGGGGGTTCAGCCCCAGCATTTT	CASSYRGGVQPQHF
-	-	TRBV2	TRBJ1-1	TGTGCCACCCTCGAGGGATCCGGGGGGAACACTGAAGCTTTCTTT	CATLEGSGGNTEAFF
-	-	TRBV9	TRBJ2-7	TGTGCCAGCAGCGTAGGCGACAACGAGCAGTACTTC	CASSVGDNEQYF
-	-	TRBV27	TRBJ1-2	TGTGCCAGCCGGCGGGCTACGGTGGGCTATGGCTACACCTTC	CASRRATVGYGYTF
TRBD2	-	TRBV27	TRBJ2-7	TGTGCCAGCAGGGGCGGGGGGCAGGGAGTAACCTACGAGCAGTACTTC	CASRGGGQGVTYEQYF
TRBD1	-	TRBV5-1	TRBJ2-3	TGCGCCAGCACCATCGACAGGGGAGGCACAGATACGCAGTATTTT	CASTIDRGGTDTQYF
-	-	TRBV19	TRBJ1-4	TGTGCCAGTAGTAATAGGGGCCAGTCTAATGAAAAACTGTTTTTT	CASSNRGQSNEKLFF
-	once	TRBV19	TRBJ2-5	TGTGCCAGTACCCCCAGGGCAGGGGAGTTCGCCCAGTACTTC	CASTPRAGEFAQYF